This passage covers 28 T cell receptor beta chains from one sample sequenced in a study of blood T cell repertoires in COVID-19. Profiling relied on immunoSEQ multiplex PCR, and the TCRdb table lists in-frame clones only, not all of them. This sample has about 150,000 clones, with over 80% found just once. The sample consisted of peripheral blood. Receptors were obtained from a man older than 75 with acute or convalescent COVID-19.

The gene calls are TRBV19 and TRBJ1-1; maybe TRBD1 (5 bases). This CDR3 has 14 amino acids. Trimming pared 8 bases from V and 1 base from J, leaving 14 bases between. Germline CDR1 LNHDA, CDR2 SQIVND (reference sequence). For the CDR3, the DNA is TGTGCCAGTGGCTACAACGGGGGGAACACTGAAGCTTTCTTT. Its protein is CASGYNGGNTEAFF.

The chain carries TRBV2 and TRBJ2-1, with TRBD2 matching 14 bases. Germline values: CDR1 SNHLY, CDR2 FYNNEI. V lost 6 bases to trimming and J lost 9 bases; unmatched junction nucleotides: 7. The CDR3 runs to 15 residues. The CDR3 nucleotides read TGTGCCAGCAGGGCCGGGACTAGCGGGAGTTCTGAGCAGTTCTTC. Translating it yields CASRAGTSGSSEQFF.

Of note for this clone: Other nucleotide sequences from this sample produce the same CDR3. V gene TRBV7-8 combines with J gene TRBJ1-2, with D maybe TRBD1 (6 bases). This CDR3 has 12 residues. The V and J ends lost 1 base and 7 bases respectively, with 7 bases between them. Germline lookup yields CDR1 SGHVS and CDR2 FQNEAQ. CDR3 bases: TGTGCCAGCAGCTTAGGAGGGGGTGGCTACACCTTC. It codes for CASSLGGGGYTF.

This rearrangement joins TRBV5-5 to TRBJ2-1; 14 bases match TRBD2. Unmatched junction bases numbered 5, after V lost 0 bases and J lost 0 bases. CDR3 size: 19 residues. Per the germline V gene, CDR1 is SGHKS and CDR2 is YYEKEE (reference sequence). The CDR3 nucleotides are TGTGCCAGCAGCTTGGGGACTAGCGGGGGGTTAAGCTCCTACAATGAGCAGTTCTTC. It translates to CASSLGTSGGLSSYNEQFF. Full variable domain (rest looked up from reference TRBV5-5 and TRBJ2-1): DAGVTQSPTHLIKTRGQQVTLRCSPISGHKSVSWYQQVLGQGPQFIFQYYEKEERGRGNFPDRFSARQFPNYSSELNVNALLLGDSALYLCASSLGTSGGLSSYNEQFFGPGTRLTVL.

V gene TRBV28 combines with J gene TRBJ1-2; D is undetermined. CDR1 is MDHEN and CDR2 is SYDVKM in the germline V gene. The CDR3 is 13 amino acids. With 6 bases removed from V and 1 base from J, the gap between germline ends came to 9 bases. CDR3 coding DNA: TGTGCCAGCAGAACGGTAAATAACTATGGCTACACCTTC. Its protein is CASRTVNNYGYTF.

The chain has TRBV5-4 and TRBJ1-2; 11 bases match TRBD1. This CDR3 has 15 amino acids. V lost 4 bases, J lost 8 bases, and 10 bases stayed unmatched. CDR1 SGHNT and CDR2 YYREEE come from the germline V gene (reference sequence). CDR3 nucleotides: TGTGCCAGCAGCCTAGGGACAGGGGGGGATCCGGGCTACACCTTC. Translation: CASSLGTGGDPGYTF.

The J gene is TRBJ2-4, the V gene TRBV7-8, with 11 nucleotides matching TRBD1. V trimming: 4 bases; J trimming: 6 bases; junction bases outside the gene matches: 2. The CDR3 consists of 14 residues. Germline V gene data show CDR1 as SGHVS and CDR2 as FQNEAQ. The CDR3 DNA reads as TGTGCCAGCAGCTCGGGGACAGGGGGAAACATTCAGTACTTC. It specifies CASSSGTGGNIQYF.

The chain joins TRBV28 to TRBJ1-6; TRBD1 matches 7 bases. This CDR3 spans 14 amino acids. CDR1 is MDHEN and CDR2 is SYDVKM in the germline V gene. The ends lost 3 bases at V and 10 bases at J; junction bases unmatched: 6. The CDR3 bases are TGTGCCAGCAGTTTTATGGCAGGGGGATCACCCCTCCACTTT. Its protein product is CASSFMAGGSPLHF.

The chain joins TRBV28 to TRBJ1-4; D not certain. There are 14 residues in the CDR3. CDR1 and CDR2 (germline): MDHEN, SYDVKM. The germline V and J ends were trimmed by 4 bases and 7 bases, with 13 bases remaining between them. Here the CDR3 DNA reads TGTGCCAGCAGTTCGGGATCTCAGGTTGAAAAACTGTTTTTT. Its translation is CASSSGSQVEKLFF.

The V call is TRBV20-1, the J call TRBJ2-1; 11 nucleotides agree with TRBD2. The germline CDR1 and CDR2 sequences are DFQATT and SNEGSKA (reference sequence). The V gene end was trimmed by 3 bases and the J gene end by 9 bases; junction bases not matched to a gene: 10. This CDR3 is built from 15 residues. The CDR3 region is CSASRATSGAGEQFF. The CDR3 bases are TGCAGTGCTAGTAGGGCGACTAGCGGGGCGGGTGAGCAGTTCTTC.

The chain recombines TRBV12-3 or TRBV12-4 with TRBJ1-6; TRBD1 matches 7 bases. CDR3 length: 12 residues. The V gene end was trimmed by 6 bases and the J gene end by 11 bases; junction bases not matched to a gene: 4. The CDR3 DNA follows: TGTGCCAGCAGCCGACAGGGAACACCCCTCCACTTT. Its protein is CASSRQGTPLHF.

V and J are TRBV18 and TRBJ2-1; the D gene is possibly TRBD1 (5 bases). Germline CDR1 reads KGHSH; CDR2 reads LQKENI. V lost 2 bases and J lost 8, with 19 bases in between. This CDR3 spans 16 amino acids. CDR3: CASSPSSIQGSDEQFF. Written as DNA, the CDR3 is TGTGCCAGCTCACCAAGTAGCATTCAGGGATCGGATGAGCAGTTCTTC.

The chain is built from TRBV5-1 and TRBJ1-3; no firm D call. Trimming removed 3 bases at V and 1 base at J, with 11 bases between. Per the germline V gene, CDR1 is SGHRS and CDR2 is YFSETQ. The length of the CDR3 is 15 residues. The CDR3 here is CASSSLAESGNTIYF. CDR3 nucleotides: TGCGCCAGCAGCTCCCTCGCGGAATCTGGAAACACCATATATTTT.

This sequence joins TRBV25-1 and TRBJ1-6; a weak D match, TRBD1 (5 bases). The V gene lost 4 bases and the J gene lost 10 bases, with 20 bases spanning the gap. This CDR3 spans 16 amino acids. CDR1 is MGHDK and CDR2 is SYGVNS in the germline V gene. Written as DNA, the CDR3 is TGTGCCAGCAGTGCTTGGGGCCCTTCCGCCCCATCACCCCTCCACTTT. Encoded protein: CASSAWGPSAPSPLHF.

The CDR3 sequence: CSAPVLSEQFF. The CDR3 bases are TGCAGTGCTCCCGTCCTATCCGAGCAGTTCTTC. V gene TRBV20-1 combines with J gene TRBJ2-1; D gene unclear. V lost 5 bases, J lost 10 bases, and 12 bases lay in between. The CDR3 length is 11 residues. CDR1 and CDR2 from the germline V gene are DFQATT and SNEGSKA (reference sequence).

The rearrangement joins TRBV2 to TRBJ2-7, with 8 bases fitting TRBD1. With V trimmed by 7 bases and J by 0 bases, 5 bases remained unmatched. The CDR3 extends over 14 amino acids. In germline, CDR1 is SNHLY, CDR2 FYNNEI. DNA of the CDR3: TGTGCCAGCAACCGGGACAGGCTCTCCTACGAGCAGTACTTC. This gives the protein CASNRDRLSYEQYF.

On this clone: This CDR3 is also generated by other DNA sequences in the sample. The V gene is TRBV5-1, the J gene TRBJ1-1, with TRBD1 as a possible D gene (6 bases). The length of the CDR3 is 14 residues. From germline, CDR1 is SGHRS and CDR2 YFSETQ. V lost 4 bases, J lost 1 base, and 11 bases lay in between. The CDR3 sequence: CASSEQGGNTEAFF. The DNA of the CDR3 is TGCGCCAGCAGCGAACAGGGTGGGAACACTGAAGCTTTCTTT.

The rearrangement uses TRBV30 and TRBJ1-5; tentatively, D is TRBD1 (5 bases). Germline lookup yields CDR1 GTSNPN and CDR2 SVGIG (reference sequence). The CDR3 contains 13 residues. V was shortened by 2 bases and J by 4 bases, with 9 bases between the two germline ends. The CDR3 is CAWSSDKNQPQHF. The CDR3 coding sequence is TGTGCCTGGAGTTCGGACAAGAATCAGCCCCAGCATTTT.

The chain recombines TRBV3-1 (or the pseudogene TRBV3-2) with TRBJ2-7; 7 nucleotides line up with TRBD2. Germline lookup yields CDR1 LGHDT and CDR2 YNNKEL (reference sequence). J gave up 2 bases and V 1 base, and 2 bases lay outside the gene matches. The CDR3 extends over 14 amino acids. This CDR3 reads CASSQGLAAYEQYF. The CDR3 DNA follows: TGTGCCAGCAGCCAAGGGCTAGCGGCCTACGAGCAGTACTTC.

V gene TRBV2 combines with J gene TRBJ2-2; a possible D gene is TRBD1 (5 bases). CDR1 is SNHLY, CDR2 FYNNEI, per germline. V gave up 3 bases and J gave up 1 base, with 9 bases separating them. The CDR3 covers 15 residues. The CDR3 protein is CASSEQGLNTGELFF. The CDR3 DNA is TGTGCCAGCAGTGAGCAGGGCCTGAACACCGGGGAGCTGTTTTTT.

The genes are TRBV7-9 and TRBJ2-7; the D gene is possibly TRBD1 (5 bases). With 5 bases removed from V and 2 bases from J, the gap between germline ends came to 22 bases. The CDR3 length is 17 residues. The germline V gene has CDR1 SEHNR and CDR2 FQNEAQ (reference sequence). This CDR3 is CASSHLFGQGEAYEQYF. In nucleotides, the CDR3 is TGTGCCAGCAGCCACCTATTTGGTCAGGGTGAGGCCTACGAGCAGTACTTC.

The V and J genes are TRBV7-2 and TRBJ2-1; D might be TRBD1 (6 bases). The CDR3 contains 15 residues. Trimming removed 0 bases at V and 0 bases at J, with 6 bases between. The germline CDR1 and CDR2 sequences are SGHTA and FQGNSA. The CDR3 DNA is TGTGCCAGCAGCTTAGCGGGGGCCTCCTACAATGAGCAGTTCTTC. Translating it yields CASSLAGASYNEQFF.

The chain is built from TRBV6-5 and TRBJ1-1; no definite D call. CDR3 length equals 13 residues. Germline lookup yields CDR1 MNHEY and CDR2 SVGAGI. Trimming pared 8 bases from V and 3 bases from J, leaving 13 bases between. CDR3 coding DNA: TGTGCCAGCGCCCGGGAGGGAGACACTGAAGCTTTCTTT. This sequence encodes CASAREGDTEAFF.

The genes are TRBV6-1 and TRBJ2-7; TRBD2 is a possible D gene (6 bases). Germline V gene lookup returns CDR1 MNHNS and CDR2 SASEGT. V was cut by 4 bases and J by 0 bases, with 19 bases left in between. There are 17 residues in the CDR3. The CDR3 sequence: CASSADVPGVGSYEQYF. As DNA, the CDR3 is TGTGCCAGCAGTGCCGACGTCCCGGGGGTGGGCTCCTACGAGCAGTACTTC.

This chain uses TRBV4-2 with TRBJ2-3, with 10 bases fitting TRBD2. The CDR3 has 13 amino acids. Trimming removed 8 bases from V and 1 base from J; junction bases left unmatched: 0. CDR1 and CDR2 (germline): LGHNA, YNFKEQ. CDR3 in DNA: TGTGCCAGCGGACTAGCGGGCACAGATACGCAGTATTTT. Translating it yields CASGLAGTDTQYF.

The V and J genes are TRBV5-1 and TRBJ2-5; 10 bases map to TRBD1. Germline CDR1 and CDR2: SGHRS and YFSETQ. The CDR3 totals 14 residues. J lost 5 bases, V lost 3 bases, and 4 bases had no gene match. CDR3 loop: CASSSTGGEETQYF. The CDR3 DNA is TGCGCCAGCAGCTCGACAGGGGGCGAGGAGACCCAGTACTTC.

The chain is built from TRBV28 and TRBJ1-4, with TRBD1 as a possible D gene (6 bases). V shed 3 bases and J shed 6 bases, with 11 bases lying between them. The CDR3 is made up of 14 amino acids. From germline, CDR1 is MDHEN and CDR2 SYDVKM. The CDR3 reads CASSLVQGYEKLFF. CDR3 coding DNA: TGTGCCAGCAGTTTGGTACAGGGATATGAAAAACTGTTTTTT.

V usage is TRBV3-1 (or the pseudogene TRBV3-2) and J usage is TRBJ2-7; weak D call: TRBD2 (6 bases). Trimming left V 4 bases short and J 3 bases short, with 22 bases between. The length of the CDR3 is 17 residues. Per the germline V gene, CDR1 is LGHDT and CDR2 is YNNKEL (reference sequence). The CDR3 DNA sequence: TGTGCCAGCAGCCTTGGATATGGGGGGAAACCTATCTACGAGCAGTACTTC. It yields the protein CASSLGYGGKPIYEQYF.